This T cell receptor beta chain appears in the sequencing data of a study of early T cells in non-severe SARS-CoV-2 infection. TCRdb re-analysed the 5' RACE reads in MiXCR, keeping a single row per CDR3 protein. The top ten hold 2% to 3% of the sample, which has about 50,000 distinct CDR3 sequences, 9% to 15% seen once. The CDR3 extends over 14 amino acids. V lost 0 bases, J lost 2 bases, and 3 bases stayed unmatched. Germline V gives CDR1 DFQATT, CDR2 SNEGSKA (reference sequence). Sample: whole blood, taken at baseline. The receptor's source is an adult who was a healthcare worker with PCR-confirmed SARS-CoV-2 infection or an uninfected control (not recorded which). This chain uses TRBV20-1 with TRBJ2-7; 8 nucleotides align to TRBD2. In DNA, the CDR3 is TGCAGTGCTAGAGACCCGGGAGGGACCTACGAGCAGTACTTC. This encodes CSARDPGGTYEQYF.